Shown below are 12 T cell receptor beta chains from a single sample sequenced in a study of metastatic and nonmetastatic thyroid tumors. There were no patients who had received any treatment before thyroid surgery. Using MiXCR, TCRdb re-called clones from the PCR reads. The sample lists about 50,000 clones, 20% occurring once. Source material: blood. These receptors came from a female donor with papillary thyroid cancer or a benign thyroid nodule (not recorded which). Some clones in this sample may be carry-over from other donors' samples.

This clone was seen many times. Other DNA variants within this sample encode the same CDR3. The chain is built from TRBV20-1 and TRBJ2-3, with D hard to call. V lost 2 bases and J 0 bases, leaving 6 bases between the germline ends. Germline V gives CDR1 DFQATT, CDR2 SNEGSKA (reference sequence). This CDR3 region has 13 residues. This CDR3 reads CSARLGSTDTQYF. As DNA, the CDR3 is TGCAGTGCTAGACTAGGAAGCACAGATACGCAGTATTTT.

This clone was observed many times. The rearrangement joins TRBV5-1 to TRBJ2-6, with D tentatively TRBD1 (5 bases). This CDR3 is built from 15 residues. Germline V lookup: CDR1 SGHRS, CDR2 YFSETQ. The V and J ends lost 4 bases and 0 bases respectively, with 8 bases between them. The CDR3 loop is CASSRTGSGANVLTF. For the CDR3, the DNA is TGCGCCAGCAGCAGAACAGGCTCTGGGGCCAACGTCCTGACTTTC.

The chain employs TRBV24-1 and TRBJ2-7; unclear D gene. The CDR3 consists of 12 residues. Germline values: CDR1 KGHDR, CDR2 SFDVKD. CDR3 sequence: CVALRSYYEQYF. The CDR3 DNA reads as TGTGTCGCTTTAAGGAGCTACTACGAGCAGTACTTC.

Comments on this clone: A much more abundant neighbour one base away suggests this may be a read error. The CDR3 region has the DNA TGTGCCTGGTACCGGAGAGACACAGATACGCAGTATTTT. It is translated as CAWYRRDTDTQYF. The genes are TRBV30 and TRBJ2-3; D not certain. Germline assignment: CDR1 GTSNPN and CDR2 SVGIG (reference sequence). This CDR3 region has 13 residues. Trimming took 5 bases from V and 2 from J, leaving 11 bases between them.

Ten or more counts support this clone. J is TRBJ1-3 and V is TRBV9; tentatively, D is TRBD1 (6 bases). Germline V CDR1 and CDR2: SGDLS, YYNGEE. Trimming stripped 6 bases from V and 4 bases from J, with 17 bases between. The CDR3 consists of 15 residues. The CDR3 nucleotides are TGTGCCAGCACTCCCAGGGGTATGTCCGGAAACACCATATATTTT. Its translation: CASTPRGMSGNTIYF.

This clone was seen repeatedly, ten times or more. The junction shows a germline mismatch at one end, possibly a read error. This chain links TRBV24-1 with TRBJ2-1; 7 bases map to TRBD2. The CDR3 is 19 residues long. Germline loops: CDR1 KGHDR, CDR2 SFDVKD. The CDR3 nucleotides are TGTGCCACCCGTGATTTGCAAATCGGGGGGACTAACTCCCACAATGAGCAGTTCTTC. Translating it yields CATRDLQIGGTNSHNEQFF.

V usage is TRBV6-1 and J usage is TRBJ2-1; a possible D gene is TRBD1 (6 bases). The ends were cut back, 10 bases at V and 8 bases at J, with 27 bases in the middle. This CDR3 contains 16 residues. Germline CDR1 reads MNHNS; CDR2 reads SASEGT. This CDR3 is CATPVQVGQLRDEQFF. The CDR3 DNA follows: TGTGCCACCCCCGTCCAGGTGGGACAATTAAGGGATGAGCAGTTCTTC.

This clone was counted a few times. A much larger clone lies a single base off, so this may be a read error. As DNA, the CDR3 is TGTGTCAGCATCCCGGGGGTTGGCTCCACAGATACGCAGTATTTT. It yields the protein CVSIPGVGSTDTQYF. This chain links TRBV5-5 with TRBJ2-3; D is perhaps TRBD2 (6 bases). CDR3 length: 15 amino acids. Germline lookup yields CDR1 SGHKS and CDR2 YYEKEE (reference sequence).

The rearrangement uses TRBV30 and TRBJ1-1; weak D call: TRBD1 (5 bases). This CDR3 has 12 amino acids. The germline V gene encodes CDR1 GTSNPN and CDR2 SVGIG (reference sequence). The ends were cut back, 8 bases at V and 1 base at J, with 11 bases in the middle. The CDR3 sequence: CALGLPNTEAFF. The CDR3 region has the DNA TGTGCCCTGGGACTCCCGAACACTGAAGCTTTCTTT.

This clone was detected ten times or more. The V call is TRBV6-1, the J call TRBJ1-2; D might be TRBD1 (5 bases). Trimming cost V 0 bases and J 3 bases, with 8 bases left between them. The CDR3 loop spans 14 amino acids. CDR1 and CDR2 from the germline V gene are MNHNS and SASEGT. The CDR3 DNA reads as TGTGCCAGCAGTGAAGCTGGGACGGACTATGGCTACACCTTC. Protein product: CASSEAGTDYGYTF.

In regard to this clone: Other DNA sequences of this sample code for an identical CDR3. This chain connects TRBV30 to TRBJ2-7, with a weak D call TRBD1 (6 bases). V lost 2 bases and J 9 bases, leaving 20 bases between the germline ends. CDR1 and CDR2 (germline): GTSNPN, SVGIG (reference sequence). The CDR3 sequence is 14 residues long. The CDR3 sequence: CAWSPSGRGLRQYF. CDR3 bases: TGTGCCTGGAGTCCCAGTGGTAGGGGGTTAAGGCAGTACTTC.

Points on this clone: An end of the junction differs from the germline gene, which may be a read error. This chain uses TRBV28 with TRBJ1-3; unclear D gene. The CDR3 contains 14 residues. Germline CDR1 is MDHEN and CDR2 is SYDVKM. The CDR3 loop reads CDSSTADLLHTIYF. The CDR3, as DNA: TGTGACAGCAGCACTGCGGATCTCCTACACACCATATATTTT.